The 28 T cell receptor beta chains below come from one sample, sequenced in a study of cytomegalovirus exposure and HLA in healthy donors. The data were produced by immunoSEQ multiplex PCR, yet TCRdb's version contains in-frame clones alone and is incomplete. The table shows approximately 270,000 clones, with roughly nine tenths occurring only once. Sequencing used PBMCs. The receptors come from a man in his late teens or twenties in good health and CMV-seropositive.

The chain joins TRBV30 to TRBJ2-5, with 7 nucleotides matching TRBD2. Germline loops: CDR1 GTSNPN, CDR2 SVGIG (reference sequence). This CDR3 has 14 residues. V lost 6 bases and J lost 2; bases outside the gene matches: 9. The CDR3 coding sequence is TGTGCCTGCCAAGCGGGGACGGGGCAAGAGACCCAGTACTTC. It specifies CACQAGTGQETQYF.

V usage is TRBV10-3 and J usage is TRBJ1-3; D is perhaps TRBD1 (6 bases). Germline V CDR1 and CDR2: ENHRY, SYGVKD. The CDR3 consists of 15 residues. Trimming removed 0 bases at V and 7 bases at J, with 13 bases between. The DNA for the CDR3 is TGTGCCATCAGTGAGTCGGTAGGGGGGAGCAACACCATATATTTT. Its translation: CAISESVGGSNTIYF.

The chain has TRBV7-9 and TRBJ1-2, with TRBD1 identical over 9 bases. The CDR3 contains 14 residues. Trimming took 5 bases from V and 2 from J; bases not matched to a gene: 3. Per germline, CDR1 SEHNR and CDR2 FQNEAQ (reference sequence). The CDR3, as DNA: TGTGCCAGCAGCAAGGGACAGGGAAACTATGGCTACACCTTC. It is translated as CASSKGQGNYGYTF.

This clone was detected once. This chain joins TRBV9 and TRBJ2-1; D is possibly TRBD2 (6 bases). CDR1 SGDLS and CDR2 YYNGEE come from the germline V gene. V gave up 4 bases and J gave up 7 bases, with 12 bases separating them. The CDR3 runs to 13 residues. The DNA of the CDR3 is TGTGCCAGCAGCCCAAGGGACTCGAATGAGCAGTTCTTC. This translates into CASSPRDSNEQFF.

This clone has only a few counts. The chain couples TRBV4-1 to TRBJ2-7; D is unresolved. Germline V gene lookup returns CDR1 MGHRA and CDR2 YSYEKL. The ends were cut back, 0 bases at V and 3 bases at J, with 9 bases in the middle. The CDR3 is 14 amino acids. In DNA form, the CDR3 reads TGCGCCAGCAGCCAAGATAACTACAACTACGAGCAGTACTTC. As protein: CASSQDNYNYEQYF.

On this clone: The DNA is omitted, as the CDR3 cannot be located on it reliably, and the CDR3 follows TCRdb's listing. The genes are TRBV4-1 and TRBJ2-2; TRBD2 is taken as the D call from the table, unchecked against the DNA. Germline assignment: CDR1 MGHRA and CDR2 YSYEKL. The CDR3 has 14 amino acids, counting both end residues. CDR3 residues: CASSQDFRGGELFF.

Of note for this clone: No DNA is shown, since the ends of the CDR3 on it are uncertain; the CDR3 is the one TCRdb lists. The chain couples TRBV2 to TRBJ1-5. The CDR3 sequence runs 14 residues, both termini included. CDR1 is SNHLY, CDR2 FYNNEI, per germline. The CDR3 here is CASSTSVGNQPQHF.

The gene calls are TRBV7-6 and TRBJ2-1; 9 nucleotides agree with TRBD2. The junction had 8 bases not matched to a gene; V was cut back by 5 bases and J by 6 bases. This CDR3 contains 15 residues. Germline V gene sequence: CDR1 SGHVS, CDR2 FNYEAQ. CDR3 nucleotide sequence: TGTGCCAGCAGCCTAGAGAGACTAGCGGCCAATGAGCAGTTCTTC. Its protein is CASSLERLAANEQFF.

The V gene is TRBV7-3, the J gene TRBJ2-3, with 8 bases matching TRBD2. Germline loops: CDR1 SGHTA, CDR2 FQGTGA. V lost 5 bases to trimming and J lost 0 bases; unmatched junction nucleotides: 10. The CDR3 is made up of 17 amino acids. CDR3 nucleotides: TGTGCCAGCAGCCCCCTCCCACTAGCGGATAGCACAGATACGCAGTATTTT. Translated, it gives CASSPLPLADSTDTQYF. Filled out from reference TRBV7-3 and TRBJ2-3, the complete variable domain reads GAGVSQTPSNKVTEKGKYVELRCDPISGHTALYWYRQSLGQGPEFLIYFQGTGAADDSGLPNDRFFAVRPEGSVSTLKIQRTERGDSAVYLCASSPLPLADSTDTQYFGPGTRLTVL.

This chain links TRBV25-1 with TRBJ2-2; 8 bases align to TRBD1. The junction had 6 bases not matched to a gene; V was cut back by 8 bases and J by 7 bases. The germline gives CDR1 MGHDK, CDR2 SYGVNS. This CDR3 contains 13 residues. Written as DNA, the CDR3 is TGTGCCAGCCAAGGGACAGGAAACGGGGAGCTGTTTTTT. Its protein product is CASQGTGNGELFF.

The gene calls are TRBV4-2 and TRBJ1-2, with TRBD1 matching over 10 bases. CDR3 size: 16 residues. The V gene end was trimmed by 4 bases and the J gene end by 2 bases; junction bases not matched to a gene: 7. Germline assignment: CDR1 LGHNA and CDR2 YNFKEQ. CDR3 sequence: CASSPRDRGGNYGYTF. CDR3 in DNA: TGTGCCAGCAGCCCTCGGGACAGGGGAGGAAACTATGGCTACACCTTC.

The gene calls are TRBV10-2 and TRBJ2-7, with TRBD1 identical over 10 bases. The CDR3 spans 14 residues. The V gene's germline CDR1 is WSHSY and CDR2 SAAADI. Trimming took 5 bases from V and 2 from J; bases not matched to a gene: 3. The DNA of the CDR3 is TGCGCCAGCAGTCAGACAGGGGGCGCCTACGAGCAGTACTTC. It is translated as CASSQTGGAYEQYF.

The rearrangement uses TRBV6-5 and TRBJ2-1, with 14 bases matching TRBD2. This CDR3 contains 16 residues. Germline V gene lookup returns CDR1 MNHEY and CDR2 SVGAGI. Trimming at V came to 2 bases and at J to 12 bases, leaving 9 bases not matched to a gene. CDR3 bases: TGTGCCAGCAGTTACCAAGGGACTAGCGGGAGAACGGGGCAGTTCTTC. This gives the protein CASSYQGTSGRTGQFF.

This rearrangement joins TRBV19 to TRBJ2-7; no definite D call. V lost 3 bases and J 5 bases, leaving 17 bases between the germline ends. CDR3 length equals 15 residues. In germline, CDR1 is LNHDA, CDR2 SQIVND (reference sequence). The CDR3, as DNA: TGTGCCAGTAGTATCGGGTATACACGACATGACGAGCAGTACTTC. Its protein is CASSIGYTRHDEQYF.

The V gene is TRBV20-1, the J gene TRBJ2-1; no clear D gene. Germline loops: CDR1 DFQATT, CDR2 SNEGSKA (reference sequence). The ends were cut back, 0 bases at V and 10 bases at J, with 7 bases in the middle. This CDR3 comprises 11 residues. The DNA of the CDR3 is TGCAGTGCTAGAGATTGGCGGGAGCAGTTCTTC. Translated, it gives CSARDWREQFF.

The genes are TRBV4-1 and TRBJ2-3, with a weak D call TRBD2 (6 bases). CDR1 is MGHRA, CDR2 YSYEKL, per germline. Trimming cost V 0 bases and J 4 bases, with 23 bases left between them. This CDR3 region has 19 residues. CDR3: CASSQDSFFVGRNSDTQYF. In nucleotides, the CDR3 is TGCGCCAGCAGCCAAGATAGTTTCTTTGTGGGGAGGAATTCAGATACGCAGTATTTT.

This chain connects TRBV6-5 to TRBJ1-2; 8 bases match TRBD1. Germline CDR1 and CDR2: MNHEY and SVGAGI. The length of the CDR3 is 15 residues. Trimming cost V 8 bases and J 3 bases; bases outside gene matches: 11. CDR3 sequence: CASSSGGTGHYGYTF. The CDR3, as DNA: TGTGCCAGCTCCTCGGGGGGGACAGGACACTATGGCTACACCTTC.

As DNA, the CDR3 is TGCAGTGCTACCACAGACTACGAGCAGTACTTC. Encoded protein: CSATTDYEQYF. The chain recombines TRBV20-1 with TRBJ2-7; D call uncertain. This CDR3 has 11 residues. The V gene lost 4 bases and the J gene lost 3 bases, with 7 bases spanning the gap. CDR1 and CDR2 (germline): DFQATT, SNEGSKA (reference sequence).

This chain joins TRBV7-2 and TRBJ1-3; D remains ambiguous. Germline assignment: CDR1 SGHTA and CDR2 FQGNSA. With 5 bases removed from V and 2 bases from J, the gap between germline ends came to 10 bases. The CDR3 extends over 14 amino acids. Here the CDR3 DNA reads TGTGCCAGCAGCCTGGACGGGCCTGGAAACACCATATATTTT. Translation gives CASSLDGPGNTIYF.

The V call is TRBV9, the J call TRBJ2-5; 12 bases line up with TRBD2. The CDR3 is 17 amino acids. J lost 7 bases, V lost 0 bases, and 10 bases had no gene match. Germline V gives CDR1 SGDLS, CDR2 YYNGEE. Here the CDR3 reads CASSVGLAGALGGTQYF. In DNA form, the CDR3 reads TGTGCCAGCAGCGTAGGACTAGCGGGAGCCCTAGGAGGGACCCAGTACTTC. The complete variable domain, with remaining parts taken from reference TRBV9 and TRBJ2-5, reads DSGVTQTPKHLITATGQRVTLRCSPRSGDLSVYWYQQSLDQGLQFLIQYYNGEERAKGNILERFSAQQFPDLHSELNLSSLELGDSALYFCASSVGLAGALGGTQYFGPGTRLLVL.

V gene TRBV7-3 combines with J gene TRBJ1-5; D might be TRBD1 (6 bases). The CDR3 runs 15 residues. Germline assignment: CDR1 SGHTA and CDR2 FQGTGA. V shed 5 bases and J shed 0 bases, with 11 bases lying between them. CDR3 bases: TGTGCCAGCAGCGCAACAGGGAATAGCAATCAGCCCCAGCATTTT. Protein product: CASSATGNSNQPQHF.

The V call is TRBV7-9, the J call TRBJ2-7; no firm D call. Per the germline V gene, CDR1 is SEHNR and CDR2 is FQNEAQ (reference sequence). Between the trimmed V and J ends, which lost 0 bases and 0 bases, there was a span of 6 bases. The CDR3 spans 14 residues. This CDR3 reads CASSLAESSYEQYF. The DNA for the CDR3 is TGTGCCAGCAGCTTAGCGGAAAGCTCCTACGAGCAGTACTTC.

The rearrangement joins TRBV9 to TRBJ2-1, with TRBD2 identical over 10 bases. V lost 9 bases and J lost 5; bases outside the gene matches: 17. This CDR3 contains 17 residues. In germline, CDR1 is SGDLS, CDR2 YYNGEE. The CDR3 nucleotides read TGTGCCACCGCACCTCATTTCGGACTAGCGGTTGACAATGAGCAGTTCTTC. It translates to CATAPHFGLAVDNEQFF.

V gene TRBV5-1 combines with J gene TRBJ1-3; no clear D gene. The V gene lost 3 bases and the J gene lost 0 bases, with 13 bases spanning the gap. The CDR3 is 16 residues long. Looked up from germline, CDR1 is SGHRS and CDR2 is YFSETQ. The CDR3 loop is CASSSTGPTSGNTIYF. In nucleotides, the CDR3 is TGCGCCAGCAGCTCAACCGGACCTACCTCTGGAAACACCATATATTTT.

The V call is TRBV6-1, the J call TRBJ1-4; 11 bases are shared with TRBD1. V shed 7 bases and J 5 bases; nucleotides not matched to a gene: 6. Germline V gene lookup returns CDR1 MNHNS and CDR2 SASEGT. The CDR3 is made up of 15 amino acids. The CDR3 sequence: CASTSGTGGNEKLFF. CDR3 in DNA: TGTGCCAGCACCAGCGGGACAGGGGGGAATGAAAAACTGTTTTTT.

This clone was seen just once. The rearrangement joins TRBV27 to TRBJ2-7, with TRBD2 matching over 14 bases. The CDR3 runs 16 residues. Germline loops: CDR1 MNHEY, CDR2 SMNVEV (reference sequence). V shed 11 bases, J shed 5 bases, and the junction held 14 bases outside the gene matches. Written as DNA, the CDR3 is TGTGCCTCCTACCCGGGACTAGCGGGAGTTTGGCACGAGCAGTACTTC. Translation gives CASYPGLAGVWHEQYF.

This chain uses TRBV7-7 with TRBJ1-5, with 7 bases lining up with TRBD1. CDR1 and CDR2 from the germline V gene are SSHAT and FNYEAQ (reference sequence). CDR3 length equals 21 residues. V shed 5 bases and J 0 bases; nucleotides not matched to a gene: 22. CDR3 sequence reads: CASSLKRPTGPRPNSNQPQHF. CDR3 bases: TGTGCCAGCAGCCTAAAAAGGCCGACAGGGCCTAGACCAAATAGCAATCAGCCCCAGCATTTT.

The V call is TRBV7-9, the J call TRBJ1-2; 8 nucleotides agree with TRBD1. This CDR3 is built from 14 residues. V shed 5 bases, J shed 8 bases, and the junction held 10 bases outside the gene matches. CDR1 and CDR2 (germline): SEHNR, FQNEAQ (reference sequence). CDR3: CASSPPQGAGGYTF. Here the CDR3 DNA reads TGTGCCAGCAGCCCCCCCCAGGGGGCGGGCGGCTACACCTTC. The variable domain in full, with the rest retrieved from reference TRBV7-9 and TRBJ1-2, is DTGVSQNPRHKITKRGQNVTFRCDPISEHNRLYWYRQTLGQGPEFLTYFQNEAQLEKSRLLSDRFSAERPKGSFSTLEIQRTEQGDSAMYLCASSPPQGAGGYTFGSGTRLTVV.